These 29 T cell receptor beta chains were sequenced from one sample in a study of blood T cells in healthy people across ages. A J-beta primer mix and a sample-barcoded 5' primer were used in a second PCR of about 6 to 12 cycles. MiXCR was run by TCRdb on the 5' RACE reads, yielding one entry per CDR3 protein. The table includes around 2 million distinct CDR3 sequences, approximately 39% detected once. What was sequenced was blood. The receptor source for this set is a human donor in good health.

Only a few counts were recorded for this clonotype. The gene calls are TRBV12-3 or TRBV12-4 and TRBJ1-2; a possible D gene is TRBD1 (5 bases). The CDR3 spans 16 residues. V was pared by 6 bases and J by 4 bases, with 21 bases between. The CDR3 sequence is CASSSSDRGRGYGYTF. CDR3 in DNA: TGTGCCAGCAGCTCCTCAGATCGGGGCCGGGGCTATGGCTACACCTTC.

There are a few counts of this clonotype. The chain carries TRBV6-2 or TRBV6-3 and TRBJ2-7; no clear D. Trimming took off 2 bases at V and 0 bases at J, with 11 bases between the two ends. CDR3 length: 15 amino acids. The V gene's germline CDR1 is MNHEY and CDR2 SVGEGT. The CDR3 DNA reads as TGTGCCAGCAGTTACGCGGACGGGTACTCCTACGAGCAGTACTTC. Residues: CASSYADGYSYEQYF.

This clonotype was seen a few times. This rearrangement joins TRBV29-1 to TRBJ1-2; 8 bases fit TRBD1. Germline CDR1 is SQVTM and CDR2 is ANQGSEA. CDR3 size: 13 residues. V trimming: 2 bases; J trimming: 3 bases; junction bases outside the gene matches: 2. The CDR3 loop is CSVELDRDYGYTF. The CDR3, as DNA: TGCAGCGTTGAACTGGACAGGGACTATGGCTACACCTTC.

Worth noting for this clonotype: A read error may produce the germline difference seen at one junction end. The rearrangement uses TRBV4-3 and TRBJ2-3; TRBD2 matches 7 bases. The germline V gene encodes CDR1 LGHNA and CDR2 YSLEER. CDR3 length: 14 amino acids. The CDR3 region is CASSQAGGADAQYF. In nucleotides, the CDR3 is TGCGCCAGCAGCCAAGCGGGGGGAGCAGATGCGCAGTATTTT.

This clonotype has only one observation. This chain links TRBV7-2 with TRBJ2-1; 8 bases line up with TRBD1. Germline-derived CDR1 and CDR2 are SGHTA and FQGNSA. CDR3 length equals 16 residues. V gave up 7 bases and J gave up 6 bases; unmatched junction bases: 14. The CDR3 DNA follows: TGTGCCAGCACCTCATCGTTGGGACAGGCTAGCAATGAGCAGTTCTTC. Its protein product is CASTSSLGQASNEQFF. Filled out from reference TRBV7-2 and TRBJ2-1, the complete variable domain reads GAGVSQSPSNKVTEKGKDVELRCDPISGHTALYWYRQSLGQGLEFLIYFQGNSAPDKSGLPSDRFSAERTGGSVSTLTIQRTQQEDSAVYLCASTSSLGQASNEQFFGPGTRLTVL.

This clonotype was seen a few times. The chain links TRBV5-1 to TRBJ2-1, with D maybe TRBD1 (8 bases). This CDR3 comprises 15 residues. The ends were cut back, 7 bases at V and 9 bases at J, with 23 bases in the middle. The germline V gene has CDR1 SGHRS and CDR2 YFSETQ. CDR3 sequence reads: CASRQQGGVSGEQFF. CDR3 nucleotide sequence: TGCGCCAGCCGCCAACAGGGGGGGGTATCCGGTGAGCAGTTCTTC.

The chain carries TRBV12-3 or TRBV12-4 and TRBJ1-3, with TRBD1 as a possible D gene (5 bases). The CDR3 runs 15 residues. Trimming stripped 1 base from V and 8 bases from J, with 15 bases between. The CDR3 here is CASSLGSGQGYTIYF. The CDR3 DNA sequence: TGTGCCAGCAGTTTAGGGTCCGGCCAGGGCTACACCATATATTTT.

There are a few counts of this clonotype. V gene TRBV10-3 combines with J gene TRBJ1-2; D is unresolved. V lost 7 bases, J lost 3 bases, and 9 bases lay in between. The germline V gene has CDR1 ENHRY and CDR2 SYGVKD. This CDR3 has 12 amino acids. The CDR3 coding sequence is TGTGCCATCAACGGCGCAGACTATGGCTACACCTTC. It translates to CAINGADYGYTF.

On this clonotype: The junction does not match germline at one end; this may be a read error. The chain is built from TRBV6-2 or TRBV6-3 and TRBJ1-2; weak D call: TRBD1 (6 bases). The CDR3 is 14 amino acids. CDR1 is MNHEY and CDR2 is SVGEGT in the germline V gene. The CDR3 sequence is CASSLLGTSYGCTF. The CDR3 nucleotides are TGTGCCAGCAGTTTACTCGGGACAAGCTATGGCTGCACCTTC.

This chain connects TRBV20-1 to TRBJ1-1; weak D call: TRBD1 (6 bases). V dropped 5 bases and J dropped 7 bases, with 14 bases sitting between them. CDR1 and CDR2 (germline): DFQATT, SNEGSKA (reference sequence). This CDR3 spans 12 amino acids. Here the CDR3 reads CSAGGGRNEAFF. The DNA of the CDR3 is TGCAGTGCTGGAGGGGGTAGGAATGAAGCTTTCTTT.

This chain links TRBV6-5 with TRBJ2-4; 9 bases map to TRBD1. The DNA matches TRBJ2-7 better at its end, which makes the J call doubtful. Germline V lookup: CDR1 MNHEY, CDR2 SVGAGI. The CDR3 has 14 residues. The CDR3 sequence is CASRTTGGVYEQYF. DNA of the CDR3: TGTGCCAGCAGAACTACAGGGGGCGTATACGAGCAGTACTTC.

The CDR3 sequence is CASSDCWGFADTQYF. The CDR3, as DNA: TGTGCCAGCAGTGACTGTTGGGGGTTCGCAGATACGCAGTATTTT. The rearrangement links TRBV6-4 to TRBJ2-3; either TRBD1 or TRBD2 may supply D (5 bases each). Trimming removed 1 base from V and 4 bases from J, with 12 bases in between. The CDR3 has 15 residues. Germline V gives CDR1 MRHNA, CDR2 SNTAGT.

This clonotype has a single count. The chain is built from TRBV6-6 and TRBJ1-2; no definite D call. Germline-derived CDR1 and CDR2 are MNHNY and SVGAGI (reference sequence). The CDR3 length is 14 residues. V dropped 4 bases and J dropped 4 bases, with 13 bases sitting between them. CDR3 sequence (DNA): TGTGCCAGCAGTTCCAGGTCCAGGCCCTATGGCTACACCTTC. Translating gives CASSSRSRPYGYTF.

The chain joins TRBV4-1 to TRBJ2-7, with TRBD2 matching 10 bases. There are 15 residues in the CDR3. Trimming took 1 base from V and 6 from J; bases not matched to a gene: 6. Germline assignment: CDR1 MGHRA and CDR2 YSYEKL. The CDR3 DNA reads TGCGCCAGCAGCCAAGTAGCGGGGGGCTCATTCGAGCAGTACTTC. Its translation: CASSQVAGGSFEQYF.

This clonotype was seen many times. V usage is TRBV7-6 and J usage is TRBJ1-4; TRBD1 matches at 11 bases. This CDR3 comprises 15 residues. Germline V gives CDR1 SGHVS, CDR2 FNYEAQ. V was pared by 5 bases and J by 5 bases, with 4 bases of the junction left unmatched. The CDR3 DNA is TGTGCCAGCAGCCCTTGGACAGGGGGCAATGAAAAACTGTTTTTT. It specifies CASSPWTGGNEKLFF.

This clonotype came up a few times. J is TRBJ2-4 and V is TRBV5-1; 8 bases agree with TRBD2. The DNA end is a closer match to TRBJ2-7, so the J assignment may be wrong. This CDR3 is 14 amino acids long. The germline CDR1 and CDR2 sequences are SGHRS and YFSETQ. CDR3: CASSLFGGDNEQYF. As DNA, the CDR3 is TGCGCCAGCAGCTTGTTCGGGGGGGATAACGAGCAGTACTTC.

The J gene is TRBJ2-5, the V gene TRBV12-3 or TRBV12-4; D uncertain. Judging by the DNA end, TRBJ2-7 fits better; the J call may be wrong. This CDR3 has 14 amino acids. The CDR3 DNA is TGTGCCAGCAGTTTTAGTAGTCTAGTCTACGAGCAGTACTTC. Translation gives CASSFSSLVYEQYF.

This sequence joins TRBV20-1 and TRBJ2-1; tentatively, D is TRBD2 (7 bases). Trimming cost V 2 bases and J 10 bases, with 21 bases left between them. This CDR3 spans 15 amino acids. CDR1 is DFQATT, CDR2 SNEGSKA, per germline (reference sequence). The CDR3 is CSARKPSGGGQEQFF. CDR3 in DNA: TGCAGTGCTAGAAAGCCTAGCGGAGGGGGTCAAGAGCAGTTCTTC.

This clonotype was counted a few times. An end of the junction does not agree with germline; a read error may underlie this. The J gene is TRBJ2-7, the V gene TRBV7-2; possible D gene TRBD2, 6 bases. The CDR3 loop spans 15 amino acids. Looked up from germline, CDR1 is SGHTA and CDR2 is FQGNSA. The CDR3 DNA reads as TGTGCCAGCAGCATGATAGCGGTAGGGAACTACGGGCAGTACTTC. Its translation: CASSMIAVGNYGQYF.

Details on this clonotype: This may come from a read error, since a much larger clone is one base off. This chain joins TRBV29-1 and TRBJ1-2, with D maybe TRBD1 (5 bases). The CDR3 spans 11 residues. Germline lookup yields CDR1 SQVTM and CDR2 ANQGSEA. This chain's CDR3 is CRVQGDYGYTF. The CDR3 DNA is TGCCGCGTTCAGGGAGACTATGGCTACACCTTC.

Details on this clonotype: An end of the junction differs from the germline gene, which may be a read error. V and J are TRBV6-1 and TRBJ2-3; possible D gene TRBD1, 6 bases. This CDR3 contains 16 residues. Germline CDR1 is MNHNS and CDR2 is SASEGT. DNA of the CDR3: TGTGCCAACAGTGCTAAGAGGGGGAGTAGCACAGATACGCAGTATTTT. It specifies CANSAKRGSSTDTQYF.

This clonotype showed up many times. The CDR3 DNA reads as TGCAGCGTGGCGCACACTGAAGCTTTCTTT. Translation: CSVAHTEAFF. The chain couples TRBV29-1 to TRBJ1-1; no clear D. The CDR3 is 10 amino acids. Germline V CDR1 and CDR2: SQVTM, ANQGSEA. The germline V and J ends were trimmed by 6 bases and 3 bases, with 5 bases remaining between them.

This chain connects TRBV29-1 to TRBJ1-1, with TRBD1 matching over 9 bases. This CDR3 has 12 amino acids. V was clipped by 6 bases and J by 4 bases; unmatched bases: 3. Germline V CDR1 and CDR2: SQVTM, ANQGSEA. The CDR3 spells CSVDRGGTEAFF. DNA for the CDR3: TGCAGCGTGGACAGGGGAGGCACTGAAGCTTTCTTT.

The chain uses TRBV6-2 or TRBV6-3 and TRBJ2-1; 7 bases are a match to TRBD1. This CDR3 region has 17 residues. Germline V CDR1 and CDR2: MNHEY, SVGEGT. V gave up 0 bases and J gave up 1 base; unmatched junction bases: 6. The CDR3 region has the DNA TGTGCCAGCAGTTACTCGACAGGGTCCCCGTCCTACAATGAGCAGTTCTTC. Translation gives CASSYSTGSPSYNEQFF.

The CDR3: CASRSTAPDSRSYYGYTF. The CDR3 region has the DNA TGCGCCAGCAGGTCAACTGCACCGGACAGCCGGTCTTACTATGGCTACACCTTC. This chain joins TRBV4-1 and TRBJ1-2; tentatively, D is TRBD1 (6 bases). The CDR3 contains 18 residues. V lost 6 bases to trimming and J lost 3 bases, with 26 bases between them. Per the germline V gene, CDR1 is MGHRA and CDR2 is YSYEKL.

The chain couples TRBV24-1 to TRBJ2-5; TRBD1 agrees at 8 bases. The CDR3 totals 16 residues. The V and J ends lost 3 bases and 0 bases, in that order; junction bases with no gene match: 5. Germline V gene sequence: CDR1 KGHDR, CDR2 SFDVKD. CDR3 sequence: CATSDTDRADQETQYF. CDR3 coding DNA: TGTGCCACCAGTGATACGGACAGGGCCGACCAAGAGACCCAGTACTTC.

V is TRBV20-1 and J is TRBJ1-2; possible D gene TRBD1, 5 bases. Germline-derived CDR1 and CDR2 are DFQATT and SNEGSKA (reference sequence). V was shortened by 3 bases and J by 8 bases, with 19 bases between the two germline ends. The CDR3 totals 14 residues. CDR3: CSARPGTVVWGYTF. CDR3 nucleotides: TGCAGTGCTAGGCCCGGGACTGTTGTGTGGGGCTACACCTTC.

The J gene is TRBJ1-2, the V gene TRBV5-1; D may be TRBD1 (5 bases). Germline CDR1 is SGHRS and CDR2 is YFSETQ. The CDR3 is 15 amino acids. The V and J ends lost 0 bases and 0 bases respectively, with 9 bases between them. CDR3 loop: CASSLDRSANYGYTF. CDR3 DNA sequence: TGCGCCAGCAGCTTGGACAGGTCAGCTAACTATGGCTACACCTTC.

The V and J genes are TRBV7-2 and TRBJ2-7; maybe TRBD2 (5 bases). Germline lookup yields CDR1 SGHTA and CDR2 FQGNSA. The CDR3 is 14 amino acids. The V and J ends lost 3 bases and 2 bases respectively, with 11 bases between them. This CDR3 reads CASSFAGSTYEQYF. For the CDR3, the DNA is TGTGCCAGCAGCTTTGCGGGTTCGACCTACGAGCAGTACTTC.